Presented here are 32 T cell receptor beta chains from one specimen sequenced in a study of glioma-infiltrating T cells after dendritic cell vaccination. Stated time point: after dendritic cell vaccination, including at tumor progression/relapse. The table came from immunoSEQ multiplex PCR; TCRdb's copy has only in-frame clones and leaves some out. The repertoire holds around 78,000 clones, with around 87% as singletons. The sequenced sample was blood, obtained after dendritic cell vaccination. These receptors were obtained from a human donor with glioblastoma.

The chain uses TRBV4-2 and TRBJ2-1; D ambiguous. Germline CDR1 is LGHNA and CDR2 is YNFKEQ. V was trimmed by 4 bases and J by 4 bases, leaving 14 bases between them. This CDR3 contains 15 residues. Here the CDR3 reads CASSRPFPEYNEQFF. The CDR3 DNA is TGTGCCAGCAGCCGCCCCTTTCCGGAGTACAATGAGCAGTTCTTC.

The CDR3 protein is CASSTSYGTENYGYTF. For the CDR3, the DNA is TGTGCCAGCTCAACGTCTTACGGGACAGAGAACTATGGCTACACCTTC. The chain uses TRBV18 and TRBJ1-2, with 7 bases lining up with TRBD1. CDR3 length equals 16 residues. Trimming cost V 5 bases and J 2 bases; bases outside gene matches: 11. Germline values: CDR1 KGHSH, CDR2 LQKENI.

This clone was counted a few times. In DNA, the CDR3 is TGTGCCAGTAGTAGGGGCCTTAATGAAAAACTGTTTTTT. Its translation is CASSRGLNEKLFF. The chain combines TRBV19 with TRBJ1-4; maybe TRBD1 (5 bases). The CDR3 length is 13 residues. The germline CDR1 and CDR2 sequences are LNHDA and SQIVND (reference sequence). Trimming pared 4 bases from V and 4 bases from J, leaving 7 bases between.

The chain uses TRBV5-1 and TRBJ2-1; no reliable D call. V dropped 4 bases and J dropped 0 bases, with 11 bases sitting between them. The CDR3 runs to 15 residues. The germline gives CDR1 SGHRS, CDR2 YFSETQ. CDR3: CASSIISSSYNEQFF. CDR3 nucleotide sequence: TGCGCCAGCAGCATTATCTCGTCCTCCTACAATGAGCAGTTCTTC.

The V call is TRBV6-1, the J call TRBJ2-3; D is possibly TRBD2 (6 bases). Germline V gene sequence: CDR1 MNHNS, CDR2 SASEGT. The CDR3 consists of 13 residues. Trimming shortened V by 6 bases and J by 4 bases, and 11 bases separated the two germline ends. In DNA, the CDR3 is TGTGCCAGCAGCGGGGGTCATCCAGATACGCAGTATTTT. Its translation is CASSGGHPDTQYF.

The chain is built from TRBV29-1 and TRBJ2-7; D possibly corresponds to TRBD2 (7 bases). The CDR3 runs 13 residues. Germline CDR1 and CDR2: SQVTM and ANQGSEA. Trimming pared 4 bases from V and 2 bases from J, leaving 12 bases between. As DNA, the CDR3 is TGCAGCGTTGGTTGGGGGGGCACCTACGAGCAGTACTTC. It yields the protein CSVGWGGTYEQYF.

The chain uses TRBV7-9 and TRBJ1-2; D gene ambiguous. The CDR3 spans 13 residues. Germline values: CDR1 SEHNR, CDR2 FQNEAQ (reference sequence). Trimming removed 2 bases at V and 5 bases at J, with 9 bases between. The DNA of the CDR3 is TGTGCCAGCAGCTTAACAGCAGATTATGGCTACACCTTC. Protein: CASSLTADYGYTF.

In this sample, this clone turned up once. The chain joins TRBV12-5 to TRBJ2-6, with 8 bases matching TRBD1. The CDR3 is made up of 17 amino acids. The V gene end was trimmed by 3 bases and the J gene end by 4 bases; junction bases not matched to a gene: 8. Germline V lookup: CDR1 LGHNT, CDR2 FRNRAP. This CDR3 reads CASGFDQGAWGANVLTF. For the CDR3, the DNA is TGTGCTAGTGGTTTCGACCAGGGGGCGTGGGGGGCCAACGTCCTGACTTTC. Based on the CDR3 plus reference TRBV12-5 and TRBJ2-6, the full variable domain is DARVTQTPRHKVTEMGQEVTMRCQPILGHNTVFWYRQTMMQGLELLAYFRNRAPLDDSGMPKDRFSAEMPDATLATLKIQPSEPRDSAVYFCASGFDQGAWGANVLTFGAGSRLTVL.

This chain connects TRBV5-1 to TRBJ2-5; tentative D call: TRBD1 (5 bases). Germline V CDR1 and CDR2: SGHRS, YFSETQ. V was cut by 2 bases and J by 3 bases, with 11 bases left in between. CDR3 length: 14 residues. This CDR3 reads CASSFFTGEETQYF. The CDR3 bases are TGCGCCAGCAGCTTTTTTACAGGAGAAGAGACCCAGTACTTC.

The chain recombines TRBV7-8 with TRBJ1-1, with TRBD1 matching 8 bases. V was pared by 5 bases and J by 11 bases, with 10 bases of the junction left unmatched. The CDR3 totals 13 residues. CDR1 and CDR2 from the germline V gene are SGHVS and FQNEAQ. The CDR3 nucleotides read TGTGCCAGCAGCCCGGGACAGGCCTTTGGGGCTTTCTTT. Amino acids: CASSPGQAFGAFF.

V and J are TRBV20-1 and TRBJ1-1, with 7 positions matching TRBD1. Germline assignment: CDR1 DFQATT and CDR2 SNEGSKA (reference sequence). The CDR3 sequence is 10 residues long. The V gene end was trimmed by 6 bases and the J gene end by 11 bases; junction bases not matched to a gene: 6. Here the CDR3 reads CSARQGPAFF. In DNA form, the CDR3 reads TGCAGTGCAAGACAGGGCCCGGCTTTCTTT.

V usage is TRBV6-6 and J usage is TRBJ2-2, with D possibly matching TRBD1 (6 bases). V lost 11 bases and J lost 1, with 11 bases in between. This CDR3 is 13 amino acids long. Germline CDR1 is MNHNY and CDR2 is SVGAGI (reference sequence). Here the CDR3 reads CAALRGNTGELFF. In DNA form, the CDR3 reads TGTGCCGCCCTCAGGGGGAACACCGGGGAGCTGTTTTTT.

V is TRBV5-1 and J is TRBJ2-1, with 7 bases lining up with TRBD1. V gave up 6 bases and J gave up 4 bases; unmatched junction bases: 13. The CDR3 covers 16 residues. Germline V gene lookup returns CDR1 SGHRS and CDR2 YFSETQ. The CDR3 is CASTGGTGALYNEQFF. CDR3 sequence (DNA): TGCGCCAGCACCGGCGGAACAGGGGCTCTATACAATGAGCAGTTCTTC. Looking up the rest from reference TRBV5-1 and TRBJ2-1 gives the full variable domain: KAGVTQTPRYLIKTRGQQVTLSCSPISGHRSVSWYQQTPGQGLQFLFEYFSETQRNKGNFPGRFSGRQFSNSRSEMNVSTLELGDSALYLCASTGGTGALYNEQFFGPGTRLTVL.

The V gene is TRBV18, the J gene TRBJ2-1; no definite D call. Germline V lookup: CDR1 KGHSH, CDR2 LQKENI. There are 13 residues in the CDR3. V was cut by 0 bases and J by 8 bases, with 8 bases left in between. This CDR3 reads CASSPPSTDEQFF. The CDR3 DNA follows: TGTGCCAGCTCACCACCCTCCACGGATGAGCAGTTCTTC.

This rearrangement joins TRBV11-2 to TRBJ2-5; D possibly corresponds to TRBD2 (5 bases). Judging by the DNA end, TRBJ2-7 fits better; the J call may be wrong. The CDR3 is 15 amino acids. Germline assignment: CDR1 SGHAT and CDR2 FQNNGV. This CDR3 reads CASSWALAAEAEQYF. CDR3 nucleotides: TGTGCCAGCAGCTGGGCTCTGGCAGCGGAGGCCGAGCAGTACTTC.

Concerning this clone: An end of the junction differs from the germline gene, which may be a read error. This chain links TRBV4-1 with TRBJ2-2; 12 bases map to TRBD2. Germline V CDR1 and CDR2: MGHRA, YSYEKL. This CDR3 is built from 16 residues. The CDR3 spells CASSLDGLAGTGELLF. The DNA for the CDR3 is TGCGCCAGCAGCCTAGATGGACTAGCGGGAACCGGGGAGCTGCTTTTT.

This clone came up once. V usage is TRBV25-1 and J usage is TRBJ2-3, with a weak D call TRBD1 (6 bases). This CDR3 is built from 13 residues. CDR1 MGHDK and CDR2 SYGVNS come from the germline V gene. The V and J ends lost 9 bases and 2 bases respectively, with 12 bases between them. CDR3 coding DNA: TGTGCCAGTCTGGGACAACTCACAGATACGCAGTATTTT. Its translation: CASLGQLTDTQYF.

The CDR3 reads CASSLNGLSEQYF. The CDR3 nucleotides are TGTGCCAGCAGCTTAAATGGACTATCTGAGCAGTACTTC. The genes are TRBV7-2 and TRBJ2-7, with D tentatively TRBD2 (6 bases). The CDR3 is 13 amino acids. Germline CDR1 and CDR2: SGHTA and FQGNSA. The germline V and J ends were trimmed by 2 bases and 7 bases, with 12 bases remaining between them.

The chain uses TRBV5-4 and TRBJ2-7, with a weak D call TRBD2 (6 bases). The CDR3 is made up of 16 amino acids. The V and J ends lost 3 bases and 0 bases respectively, with 16 bases between them. Germline values: CDR1 SGHNT, CDR2 YYREEE (reference sequence). CDR3 coding DNA: TGTGCCAGCAGCTCGGCAGCGGGCCTCAGCTCCTACGAGCAGTACTTC. It yields the protein CASSSAAGLSSYEQYF.

This chain joins TRBV5-1 and TRBJ1-2, with D tentatively TRBD1 (5 bases). V lost 4 bases to trimming and J lost 3 bases, with 19 bases between them. The CDR3 runs to 16 residues. Per germline, CDR1 SGHRS and CDR2 YFSETQ. The CDR3 loop is CASSAGQGGIDYGYTF. For the CDR3, the DNA is TGCGCCAGCAGCGCGGGGCAGGGAGGGATTGACTATGGCTACACCTTC.

The chain employs TRBV19 and TRBJ1-2, with TRBD1 matching 7 bases. The germline V gene has CDR1 LNHDA and CDR2 SQIVND (reference sequence). The V gene end was trimmed by 10 bases and the J gene end by 5 bases; junction bases not matched to a gene: 16. This CDR3 comprises 15 residues. The CDR3 region is CATWGKGGAGYGYTF. The CDR3 bases are TGTGCCACCTGGGGGAAAGGGGGCGCAGGGTATGGCTACACCTTC.

The rearrangement uses TRBV11-3 and TRBJ2-7, with a possible D match to TRBD2 (6 bases). Germline V gene sequence: CDR1 SGHNT, CDR2 YENEEA. The CDR3 is 18 residues long. V shed 5 bases and J shed 2 bases, with 25 bases lying between them. CDR3 DNA sequence: TGTGCCAGCAGCCCAGGTGGAATCGGGAGTCAAGGGGCCTACGAGCAGTACTTC. Encoded protein: CASSPGGIGSQGAYEQYF.

The chain carries TRBV2 and TRBJ1-4; 7 bases line up with TRBD1. This CDR3 spans 14 amino acids. Trimming took 8 bases from V and 5 from J; bases not matched to a gene: 8. Germline V lookup: CDR1 SNHLY, CDR2 FYNNEI. DNA of the CDR3: TGTGCCAGCCGACAGGGTATTAACAATGAAAAACTGTTTTTT. This sequence encodes CASRQGINNEKLFF.

J is TRBJ1-2 and V is TRBV6-4, with D unresolved. Germline V gives CDR1 MRHNA, CDR2 SNTAGT. CDR3 length: 13 residues. V was pared by 5 bases and J by 5 bases, with 12 bases between. CDR3: CASSPGRGYGYTF. The CDR3 coding sequence is TGTGCCAGCAGTCCTGGACGAGGGTATGGCTACACCTTC.

This rearrangement joins TRBV4-3 to TRBJ2-7; D not certain. The V and J ends lost 0 bases and 3 bases respectively, with 6 bases between them. Germline V gives CDR1 LGHNA, CDR2 YSLEER. CDR3 length: 13 amino acids. CDR3 loop: CASSQENYYEQYF. The CDR3, as DNA: TGCGCCAGCAGCCAAGAAAATTACTACGAGCAGTACTTC.

The rearrangement joins TRBV11-3 to TRBJ1-2; 10 nucleotides align to TRBD1. The V and J ends lost 5 bases and 6 bases, in that order; junction bases with no gene match: 6. CDR3 length: 14 amino acids. Germline V gene lookup returns CDR1 SGHNT and CDR2 YENEEA. In DNA, the CDR3 is TGTGCCAGCAGCACGTGGACAGGGGGAGATGGCTACACCTTC. It yields the protein CASSTWTGGDGYTF.

This clone showed up just a few times. The chain uses TRBV30 and TRBJ2-5; D is perhaps TRBD2 (5 bases). Germline CDR1 reads GTSNPN; CDR2 reads SVGIG (reference sequence). The length of the CDR3 is 13 residues. The V and J ends lost 0 bases and 5 bases respectively, with 10 bases between them. The CDR3 DNA sequence: TGTGCCTGGAGTGTACGGGATAGGGAGACCCAGTACTTC. Its translation is CAWSVRDRETQYF.

The rearrangement joins TRBV7-9 to TRBJ1-5; 7 bases map to TRBD1. The CDR3 sequence is 14 residues long. V trimming: 5 bases; J trimming: 5 bases; junction bases outside the gene matches: 6. Germline CDR1 is SEHNR and CDR2 is FQNEAQ (reference sequence). The DNA for the CDR3 is TGTGCCAGCAGCCCGCGGGACAGCTATCAGCCCCAGCATTTT. Amino acid sequence: CASSPRDSYQPQHF.

This chain's CDR3 is CASRYDSSYGYTF. The DNA for the CDR3 is TGTGCCAGCAGATATGACAGTTCCTATGGCTACACCTTC. This rearrangement joins TRBV6-5 to TRBJ1-2, with D possibly being TRBD1 (5 bases). Per the germline V gene, CDR1 is MNHEY and CDR2 is SVGAGI. The CDR3 has 13 amino acids. Trimming left V 6 bases short and J 4 bases short, with 12 bases between.

The V call is TRBV5-4, the J call TRBJ1-2; a possible D gene is TRBD1 (6 bases). The CDR3 covers 13 residues. Germline V gene sequence: CDR1 SGHNT, CDR2 YYREEE (reference sequence). The V end lost 4 bases, the J end lost 2 bases, and 9 bases lay between the germline ends. The CDR3 sequence is CASSPDSNYGYTF. The CDR3, as DNA: TGTGCCAGCAGCCCGGACAGCAACTATGGCTACACCTTC.

The gene calls are TRBV4-1 and TRBJ1-1, with no clear D. This CDR3 contains 14 residues. V was cut by 0 bases and J by 2 bases, with 7 bases left in between. Germline CDR1 and CDR2: MGHRA and YSYEKL. The CDR3 DNA sequence: TGCGCCAGCAGCCAAGATAATCTAAACACTGAAGCTTTCTTT. It translates to CASSQDNLNTEAFF.

The chain uses TRBV11-2 and TRBJ1-1; D unclear. Trimming cost V 1 base and J 3 bases, with 6 bases left between them. CDR1 is SGHAT, CDR2 FQNNGV, per germline. The CDR3 sequence is 13 residues long. The CDR3 protein is CASSLVEDTEAFF. The CDR3 DNA sequence: TGTGCCAGCAGCTTAGTAGAGGACACTGAAGCTTTCTTT.